A selection of T cell receptor beta chains follows, all from one sample in a study of post-analysis software for immune sequencing data. TCRdb reprocessed the PCR reads with MiXCR, giving one entry per CDR3 protein. In the table there are under 200,000 distinct CDR3 sequences, 29% of which are singletons. Sequencing was carried out using blood. The receptors here all came from a girl aged 2-17 years with multiple sclerosis. Each CDR3 is given with its conserved first and last residue. A D gene is named only where the DNA matches it firmly. Rows may omit the clone size; those that give it use once, few, many or a size class.

V gene	J gene	clone size	D gene	CDR3 length	CDR3 DNA	CDR3 protein
TRBV29-1	TRBJ2-5	many	.	12	TGCAGCGTTGACGACAGCGGTGGGACCCAGTACTTC	CSVDDSGGTQYF
TRBV12-3/TRBV12-4	TRBJ1-1	many	.	12	TGTGCCAGCAGTTTAGCGGAGGGTAAAGCTTTCTTT	CASSLAEGKAFF
TRBV7-9	TRBJ1-1	.	TRBD1	18	TGTGCCAGCAGCTTAGGGGCGGGACAGGGTGGAAGGAACACTGAAGCTTTCTTT	CASSLGAGQGGRNTEAFF
TRBV5-1	TRBJ1-2	many	.	16	TGCGCCAGCAGCTTGGAGGCGGACGGCTCTAACTATGGCTACACCTTC	CASSLEADGSNYGYTF
TRBV10-2	TRBJ2-7	many	.	13	TGCGCCAGCAGTCAGGGTAGAGATTACGAGCAGTACTTC	CASSQGRDYEQYF
TRBV28	TRBJ1-5	.	.	13	TGTGCCAGCAGCACAAGAGGAGGACAGCCCCAGCATTTT	CASSTRGGQPQHF
TRBV28	TRBJ2-7	.	TRBD2	15	TGTGCCAGCTGGGGGGGAACGGCCACCTCCTACGAGCAGTACTTC	CASWGGTATSYEQYF
TRBV7-9	TRBJ2-1	.	.	15	TGTGCCAGCAGCTTGGTATCCGGGACTCACAATGAGCAGTTCTTC	CASSLVSGTHNEQFF
TRBV7-9	TRBJ2-1	many	.	15	TGTGCCAGCAGCTTTCGGGGAGTCTCCCTTAAGGAGCAGTTCTTC	CASSFRGVSLKEQFF
TRBV5-1	TRBJ1-2	few	TRBD1	14	TGCGCCAGCAGCTTGGCCGGGACAGGGGGTGGCTACACCTTC	CASSLAGTGGGYTF
TRBV7-2	TRBJ1-4	many	.	16	TGTGCCAGCAGCTTAGCGTTCGGGACCATCCGTGAAAAACTGTTTTTT	CASSLAFGTIREKLFF
TRBV4-1	TRBJ2-7	.	.	16	TGCGCCAGCAGCCAAGTTGCTAGTCAAACCTACAATGAGCAGTACTTC	CASSQVASQTYNEQYF
TRBV5-1	TRBJ1-4	few	.	15	TGCGCCAGCAGCTTGAAGGGGGGGAAGGGCGAAAAACTGTTTTTT	CASSLKGGKGEKLFF
TRBV20-1	TRBJ2-1	.	TRBD2	16	TGCAGTGCCAATCCCCGTCTAGCGGGGGGGCAGAATGAGCAGTTCTTC	CSANPRLAGGQNEQFF
TRBV7-3	TRBJ2-3	few	TRBD2	13	TGTGCCAGCAGCCCCTCTAGCGGGAGATCTCAGTATTTT	CASSPSSGRSQYF